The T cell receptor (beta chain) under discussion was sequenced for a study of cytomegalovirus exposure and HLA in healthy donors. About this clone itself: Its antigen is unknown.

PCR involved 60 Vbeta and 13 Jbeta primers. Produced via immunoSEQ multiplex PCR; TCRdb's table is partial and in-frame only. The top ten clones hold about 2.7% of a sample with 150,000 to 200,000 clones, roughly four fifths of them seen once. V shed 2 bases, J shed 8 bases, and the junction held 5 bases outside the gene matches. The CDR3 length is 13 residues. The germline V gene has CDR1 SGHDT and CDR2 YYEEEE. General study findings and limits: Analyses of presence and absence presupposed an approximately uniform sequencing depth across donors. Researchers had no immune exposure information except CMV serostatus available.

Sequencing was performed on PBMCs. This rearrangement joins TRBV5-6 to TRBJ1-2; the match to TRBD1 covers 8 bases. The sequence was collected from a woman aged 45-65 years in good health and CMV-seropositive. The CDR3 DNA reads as TGTGCCAGCAGCTTATACAGGGGGGAGGGCTACACCTTC. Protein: CASSLYRGEGYTF.